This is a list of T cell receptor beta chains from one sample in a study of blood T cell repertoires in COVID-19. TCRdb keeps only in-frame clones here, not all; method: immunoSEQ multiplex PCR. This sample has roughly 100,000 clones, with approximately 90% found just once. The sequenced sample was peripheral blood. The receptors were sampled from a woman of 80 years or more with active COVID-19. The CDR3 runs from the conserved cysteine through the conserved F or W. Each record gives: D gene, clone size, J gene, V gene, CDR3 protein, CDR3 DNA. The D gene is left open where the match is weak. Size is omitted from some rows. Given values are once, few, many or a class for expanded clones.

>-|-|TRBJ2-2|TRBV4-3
CASSQDRGMTGELFF
TGCGCCAGCAGCCAAGATCGAGGGATGACCGGGGAGCTGTTTTTT
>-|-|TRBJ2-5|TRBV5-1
CASSPTSGVRETQYF
TGCGCCAGCAGCCCTACCTCCGGGGTCCGGGAGACCCAGTACTTC
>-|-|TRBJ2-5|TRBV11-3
CASSARQGETQYF
TGTGCCAGCAGTGCTCGGCAGGGAGAGACCCAGTACTTC
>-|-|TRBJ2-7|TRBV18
CASSQDHRDYEQYF
TGTGCCAGCTCACAGGACCATCGGGACTACGAGCAGTACTTC
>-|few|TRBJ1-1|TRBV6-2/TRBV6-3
CASSFQTGTTEAFF
TGTGCCAGCAGTTTCCAGACAGGAACTACTGAAGCTTTCTTT
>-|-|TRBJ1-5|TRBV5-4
CASSLDRDQPQHF
TGTGCCAGCAGCTTGGACAGGGATCAGCCCCAGCATTTT
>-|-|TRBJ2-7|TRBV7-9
CASSLTNSPGEQYF
TGTGCCAGCAGCTTAACCAACTCCCCTGGCGAGCAGTACTTC
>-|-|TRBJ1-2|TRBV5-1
CASSLRGPEGYTF
TGCGCCAGCAGCCTAAGGGGTCCGGAGGGCTACACCTTC
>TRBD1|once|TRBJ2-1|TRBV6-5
CASRGTGFNEQFF
TGTGCCAGCAGAGGGACAGGGTTCAATGAGCAGTTCTTC
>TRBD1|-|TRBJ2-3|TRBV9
CASSAGPGQISTDTQYF
TGTGCCAGCAGCGCAGGCCCGGGACAGATAAGCACAGATACGCAGTATTTT
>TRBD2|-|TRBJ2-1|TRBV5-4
CASSLTSGSSYNEQFF
TGTGCCAGCAGCTTAACTAGCGGGAGCTCCTACAATGAGCAGTTCTTC
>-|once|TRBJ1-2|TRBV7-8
CASSLGITGLAYGYTF
TGTGCCAGCAGCTTAGGCATAACAGGGCTGGCCTATGGCTACACCTTC
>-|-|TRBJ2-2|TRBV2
CASRANSNTGELFF
TGTGCCAGCAGGGCCAACAGCAACACCGGGGAGCTGTTTTTT
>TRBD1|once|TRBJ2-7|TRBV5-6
CASSLGDRDSYEQYF
TGTGCCAGCAGCTTGGGGGACAGGGACTCCTACGAGCAGTACTTC
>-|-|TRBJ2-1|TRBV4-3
CASSQDVGGSGQDEQFF
TGCGCCAGCAGCCAAGATGTAGGAGGGAGTGGGCAGGATGAGCAGTTCTTC
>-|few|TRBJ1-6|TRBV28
CASSTTRQGPYNSPLHF
TGTGCCAGCAGCACCACTCGGCAGGGCCCCTATAATTCACCCCTCCACTTT
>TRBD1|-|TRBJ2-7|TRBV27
CASSRTGSYEQYF
TGTGCCAGCAGCAGGACAGGTTCCTACGAGCAGTACTTC
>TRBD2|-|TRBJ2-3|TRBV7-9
CASSLRTSGTDTQYF
TGTGCCAGCAGCTTACGGACTAGCGGGACAGATACGCAGTATTTT
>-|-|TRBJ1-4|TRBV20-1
CSASFQGRELFF
TGCAGTGCTAGTTTCCAGGGAAGGGAACTGTTTTTT
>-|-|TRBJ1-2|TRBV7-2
CASSPQGDYGYTF
TGTGCCAGCAGCCCACAGGGAGACTATGGCTACACCTTC
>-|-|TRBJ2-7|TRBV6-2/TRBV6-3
CASSQHRGPSGYEQYF
TGTGCCAGCAGCCAACATAGAGGACCTTCGGGGTACGAGCAGTACTTC
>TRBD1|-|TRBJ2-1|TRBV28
CASSFIPGTAPGEQFF
TGTGCCAGCAGTTTTATCCCCGGGACAGCCCCGGGTGAGCAGTTCTTC
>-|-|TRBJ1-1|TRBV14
CASSPTARGGGAFF
TGTGCCAGCAGCCCAACTGCCAGGGGCGGGGGGGCTTTCTTT
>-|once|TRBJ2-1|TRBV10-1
CASSESDGAREQFF
TGCGCCAGCAGTGAGTCGGATGGGGCCCGTGAGCAGTTCTTC
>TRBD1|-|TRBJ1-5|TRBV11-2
CASSPDRGYGQPQHF
TGTGCCAGCAGCCCCGACAGGGGTTACGGTCAGCCCCAGCATTTT
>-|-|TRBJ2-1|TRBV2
CASSEGWQGGEQFF
TGTGCCAGCAGTGAAGGTTGGCAGGGAGGTGAGCAGTTCTTC
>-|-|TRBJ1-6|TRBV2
CASRRGMSSYNSPLHF
TGTGCCAGCAGGCGGGGCATGAGCTCCTATAATTCACCCCTCCACTTT
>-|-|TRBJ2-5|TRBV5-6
CASSSLLGPQETQYF
TGTGCCAGCAGCTCTCTCCTTGGGCCCCAAGAGACCCAGTACTTC
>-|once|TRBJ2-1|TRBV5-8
CASSLHSARDRQFF
TGTGCCAGCAGCTTGCACTCAGCCAGGGATCGGCAGTTCTTC
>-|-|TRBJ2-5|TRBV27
CASSKTSRETQYF
TGTGCCAGCAGTAAGACTAGTCGGGAGACCCAGTACTTC
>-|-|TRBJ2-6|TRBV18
CASSPLRDAGANVLTF
TGTGCCAGCTCACCACTACGGGATGCTGGGGCCAACGTCCTGACTTTC
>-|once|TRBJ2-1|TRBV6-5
CASIGSGPYNEQFF
TGTGCCAGCATCGGGAGTGGTCCCTACAATGAGCAGTTCTTC
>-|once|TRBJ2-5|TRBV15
CATTKGVGEETQYF
TGTGCCACCACAAAGGGGGTTGGGGAAGAGACCCAGTACTTC
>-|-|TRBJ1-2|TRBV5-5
CASSLAQGGYGYTF
TGTGCCAGCAGCTTGGCTCAGGGAGGGTATGGCTACACCTTC
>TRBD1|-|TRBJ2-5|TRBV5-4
CASSSGQGAGETQYF
TGTGCCAGCAGCTCTGGACAGGGGGCTGGGGAGACCCAGTACTTC
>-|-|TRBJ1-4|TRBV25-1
CASSEGQAINEKLFF
TGTGCCAGCAGTGAAGGGCAGGCGATTAATGAAAAACTGTTTTTT
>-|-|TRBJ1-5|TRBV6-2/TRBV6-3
CASSTYSGYQPQHF
TGTGCCAGCAGCACTTACTCCGGTTATCAGCCCCAGCATTTT
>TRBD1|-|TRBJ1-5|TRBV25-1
CASSVLAGGQPQHF
TGTGCCAGCAGTGTACTGGCAGGGGGACAGCCCCAGCATTTT
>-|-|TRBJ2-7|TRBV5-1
CASSLNPAASSYEQYF
TGCGCCAGCAGCTTGAATCCAGCGGCAAGCTCCTACGAGCAGTACTTC
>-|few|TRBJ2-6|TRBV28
CASNAGWGANVLTF
TGTGCCAGCAACGCAGGGTGGGGGGCCAACGTCCTGACTTTC
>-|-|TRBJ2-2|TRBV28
CASLEVRKNTGELFF
TGTGCCAGCTTAGAAGTGAGGAAGAACACCGGGGAGCTGTTTTTT
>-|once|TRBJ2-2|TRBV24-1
CATSDSDIGIIGELFF
TGTGCCACCAGTGACTCTGACATCGGTATTATCGGGGAGCTGTTTTTT
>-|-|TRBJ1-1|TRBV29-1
CSVAKNTEAFF
TGCAGCGTAGCTAAGAACACTGAAGCTTTCTTT